Below are 7 T cell receptor beta chains sequenced from a single sample in a study of monozygotic twins with inflammatory bowel disease. Following a re-call of the 5' RACE reads, TCRdb has one entry per CDR3 protein and lacks DNA. Found here are hundreds of thousands of distinct CDR3 sequences; the top ten clones hold about 2.2%. The sample was blood. Every receptor here comes from a human donor with ulcerative colitis or Crohn's disease, or a healthy co-twin of an affected twin (not recorded which).

The genes are TRBV20-1 and TRBJ2-3; TCRdb returns TRBD1, unconfirmable since there is no DNA. Germline V CDR1 and CDR2: DFQATT, SNEGSKA (reference sequence). The CDR3 is made up of 16 amino acids. The CDR3: CSARAQGGLIQDTQYF.

V gene TRBV7-2 combines with J gene TRBJ2-7; no DNA is available, so the TRBD1 call from TCRdb remains unchecked. CDR1 SGHTA and CDR2 FQGNSA come from the germline V gene. The CDR3 sequence is 14 residues long. The CDR3 loop reads CASSFSSGTYEQYF.

The V and J genes are TRBV2 and TRBJ2-1; TCRdb's D call, TRBD2, is unchecked because there is no DNA. The CDR3 has 15 amino acids. Per germline, CDR1 SNHLY and CDR2 FYNNEI. CDR3: CASSAHSGGDNEQFF.

The rearrangement uses TRBV4-1 and TRBJ2-6; TCRdb designates TRBD1, a call that cannot be tested without DNA. From germline, CDR1 is MGHRA and CDR2 YSYEKL. The CDR3 runs to 19 residues. Here the CDR3 reads CASSQARDIINSGANVLTF.

V usage is TRBV11-2 and J usage is TRBJ1-1; TCRdb proposes TRBD1, but this gene call is untestable without DNA. CDR1 and CDR2 (germline): SGHAT, FQNNGV. This CDR3 is 17 amino acids long. The CDR3 protein is CASSLGQGGLVNTEAFF.

This chain uses TRBV5-1 with TRBJ2-2. Germline CDR1 and CDR2: SGHRS and YFSETQ. This CDR3 spans 14 amino acids. The CDR3 region is CASSLAKASRELFF.

V and J are TRBV5-6 and TRBJ2-1; TCRdb's D call of TRBD2 is untestable without DNA. The CDR3 extends over 15 amino acids. Germline values: CDR1 SGHDT, CDR2 YYEEEE. Here the CDR3 reads CASSLGLESYNEQFF.